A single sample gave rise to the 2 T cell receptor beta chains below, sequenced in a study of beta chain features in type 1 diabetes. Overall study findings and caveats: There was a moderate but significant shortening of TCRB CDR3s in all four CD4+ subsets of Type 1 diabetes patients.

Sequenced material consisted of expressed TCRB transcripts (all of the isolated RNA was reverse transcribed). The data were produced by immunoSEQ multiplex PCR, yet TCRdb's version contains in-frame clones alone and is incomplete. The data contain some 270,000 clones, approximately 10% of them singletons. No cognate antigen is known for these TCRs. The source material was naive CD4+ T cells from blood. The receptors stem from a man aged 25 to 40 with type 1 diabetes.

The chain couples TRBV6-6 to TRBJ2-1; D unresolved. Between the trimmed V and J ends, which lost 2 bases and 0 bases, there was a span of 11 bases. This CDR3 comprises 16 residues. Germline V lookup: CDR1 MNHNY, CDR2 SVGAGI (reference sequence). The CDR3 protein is CASSYMQTVSYNEQFF. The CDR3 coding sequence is TGTGCCAGCAGTTACATGCAAACAGTCTCCTACAATGAGCAGTTCTTC.

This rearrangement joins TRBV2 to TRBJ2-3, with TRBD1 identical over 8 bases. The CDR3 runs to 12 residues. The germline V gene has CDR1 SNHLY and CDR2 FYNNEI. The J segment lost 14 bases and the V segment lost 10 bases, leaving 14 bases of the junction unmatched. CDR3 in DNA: TGTGCCACCAGGAGGACAGGGCTCGCCCGGTATTTT. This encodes CATRRTGLARYF.